These T cell receptor beta chains were read from a single sample in a study of CD8+CD57+ T cells in acquired aplastic anemia. MiXCR was run by TCRdb on the reads, yielding one entry per CDR3 protein. This sample has 100,000 to 150,000 distinct CDR3 sequences, with 41% found just once. Sequenced input: sorted CD4+, CD8+, or CD8+CD57+ T cells (not recorded which) from PBMCs. All receptors come from a human donor in good health, serving as a control. Each CDR3 is given with its conserved first and last residue. A D gene is named only where the DNA matches it firmly. A row's size may be missing; if present it is once, few, many or a size class.

>TRBJ1-1|.|TRBV27|.
CASSTTSGGNTEAFF
TGTGCCAGCAGTACCACGTCGGGTGGGAACACTGAAGCTTTCTTT
>TRBJ2-1|TRBD2|TRBV24-1|.
CATSEGLVNEQFF
TGTGCCACCAGTGAGGGACTAGTCAATGAGCAGTTCTTC
>TRBJ1-2|.|TRBV20-1|many
CSASPSGARGANYGYTF
TGCAGTGCTAGTCCGTCGGGGGCTCGGGGCGCGAACTATGGCTACACCTTC
>TRBJ2-7|TRBD2|TRBV11-3|many
CASSLGAGGEYEQYF
TGTGCCAGCAGCTTAGGGGCGGGAGGGGAGTACGAGCAGTACTTC
>TRBJ1-2|.|TRBV7-6|many
CAVNRALGGYTF
TGTGCCGTAAACAGGGCCCTGGGGGGCTACACCTTC
>TRBJ2-3|TRBD1|TRBV5-1|.
CASSLGQGAITDTQYF
TGCGCCAGCAGCTTGGGACAGGGGGCTATCACAGATACGCAGTATTTT
>TRBJ1-4|.|TRBV5-1|many
CASSRSSTGLDEKLFF
TGCGCCAGCAGCCGTTCTTCGACGGGGTTGGATGAAAAACTGTTTTTT
>TRBJ2-7|.|TRBV14|many
CASSLNRGGEQYF
TGTGCCAGCAGTCTCAACAGGGGGGGCGAGCAGTACTTC
>TRBJ2-7|TRBD1|TRBV9|many
CASSGQGNGGEQYF
TGTGCCAGCAGCGGACAGGGGAACGGAGGCGAGCAGTACTTC
>TRBJ2-1|TRBD1|TRBV10-1|many
CASSEGDRDYNEQFF
TGCGCCAGCAGTGAGGGAGACAGGGATTACAATGAGCAGTTCTTC
>TRBJ2-1|TRBD2|TRBV25-1|.
CASSLELAGGNEQFF
TGTGCCAGCAGCTTGGAGCTAGCGGGAGGCAATGAGCAGTTCTTC
>TRBJ1-4|.|TRBV7-9|.
CASSTPREKLFF
TGTGCCAGCAGCACGCCCCGGGAAAAACTGTTTTTT
>TRBJ2-7|.|TRBV2|many
CASSWGALLAEQYF
TGTGCCAGCTCCTGGGGGGCTCTTTTGGCCGAGCAGTACTTC
>TRBJ2-1|TRBD2|TRBV2|many
CAGSWRVAGIGEQFF
TGTGCCGGCAGCTGGAGAGTAGCGGGGATCGGTGAGCAGTTCTTC
>TRBJ2-5|TRBD2|TRBV30|many
CARGKGTSEETQYF
TGTGCTCGGGGGAAGGGAACTAGCGAGGAGACCCAGTACTTC
>TRBJ1-4|.|TRBV5-1|many
CASSIEGKLFF
TGCGCCAGCAGTATTGAAGGTAAACTGTTTTTT
>TRBJ1-3|TRBD1|TRBV2|many
CASSTDRVGNTIYF
TGTGCCAGCAGTACTGACAGGGTTGGAAACACCATATATTTT
>TRBJ2-1|.|TRBV19|many
CASSAHTGVDYDEQFF
TGTGCCAGTAGCGCTCACACGGGAGTAGACTACGATGAGCAGTTCTTC
>TRBJ1-6|TRBD1|TRBV12-3/TRBV12-4|many
CASSLSGGYSPLHF
TGTGCCAGCAGTTTATCAGGGGGCTACTCACCCCTCCACTTT
>TRBJ2-1|.|TRBV20-1|few
CSASWRGLSNEQFF
TGCAGTGCTAGTTGGCGGGGTCTGTCCAATGAGCAGTTCTTC
>TRBJ2-5|TRBD2|TRBV3-1|many
CASSQDPSGGETQYF
TGTGCCAGCAGCCAAGATCCCAGCGGGGGGGAGACCCAGTACTTC
>TRBJ2-2|TRBD1|TRBV25-1|.
CASSIPGQGITGELFF
TGTGCCAGCAGCATCCCGGGACAGGGTATCACCGGGGAGCTGTTTTTT
>TRBJ1-5|.|TRBV6-5|many
CASSFSPQGGRQPQHF
TGTGCCAGCAGTTTTTCCCCCCAGGGTGGTCGGCAGCCCCAGCATTTT
>TRBJ1-4|.|TRBV3-1|.
CASSRVRQTNEKLFF
TGTGCCAGCAGCCGGGTGCGGCAAACTAATGAAAAACTGTTTTTT
>TRBJ2-3|.|TRBV11-3|many
CASSLGLADTQYF
TGTGCCAGCAGCTTAGGATTGGCAGATACGCAGTATTTT
>TRBJ2-3|.|TRBV18|many
CASSPDRTDTQYF
TGTGCCAGCTCACCGGACCGTACAGATACGCAGTATTTT
>TRBJ1-2|.|TRBV3-1|many
CASSQTDYGYTF
TGTGCCAGCAGCCAGACGGACTATGGCTACACCTTC
>TRBJ2-1|TRBD2|TRBV19|many
CASGHPGGSSYNEQFF
TGTGCCAGTGGGCATCCGGGGGGTAGCTCCTACAATGAGCAGTTCTTC
>TRBJ2-2|TRBD1|TRBV19|few
CASSMEGTGGELFF
TGTGCCAGTAGTATGGAGGGGACAGGTGGGGAGCTGTTTTTT
>TRBJ2-1|.|TRBV19|many
CASSRGLRGNEQFF
TGTGCCAGTAGTAGGGGACTCCGGGGCAATGAGCAGTTCTTC
>TRBJ2-7|TRBD1|TRBV5-5|many
CASSLQGSREQYF
TGTGCCAGCAGCTTACAGGGGAGTAGGGAGCAGTACTTC
>TRBJ1-1|.|TRBV29-1|.
CSVLGAGAFF
TGCAGCGTTTTGGGGGCAGGAGCTTTCTTT
>TRBJ2-1|TRBD2|TRBV7-2|many
CASSLTSGSNEQFF
TGTGCCAGCAGCTTGACTAGCGGGAGCAATGAGCAGTTCTTC
>TRBJ2-6|.|TRBV3-1|few
CASSRTTSALSGANVLTF
TGTGCCAGCAGTCGTACCACCAGTGCACTATCTGGGGCCAACGTCCTGACTTTC
>TRBJ2-2|.|TRBV19|many
CASSYLGAGELFF
TGTGCCAGTAGTTACCTAGGGGCCGGGGAGCTGTTTTTT
>TRBJ2-7|TRBD1|TRBV24-1|.
CATSAPGTGGVEQYF
TGTGCCACCAGTGCCCCCGGGACAGGGGGAGTCGAGCAGTACTTC
>TRBJ2-2|TRBD2|TRBV28|.
CASSFPGRAGRAGELFF
TGTGCCAGCAGTTTTCCCGGGCGGGCAGGGAGGGCCGGGGAGCTGTTTTTT
>TRBJ2-7|TRBD1|TRBV20-1|many
CSATTGESYEQYF
TGCAGTGCCACGACAGGGGAATCCTACGAGCAGTACTTC
>TRBJ2-3|TRBD2|TRBV2|few
CARRPGTSGGAEDTQYF
TGTGCCAGGCGTCCCGGGACTAGCGGGGGGGCCGAAGATACGCAGTATTTT
>TRBJ2-1|.|TRBV12-3/TRBV12-4|.
CASSLASSYNEQFF
TGTGCCAGCAGTTTAGCCAGCTCCTACAATGAGCAGTTCTTC
>TRBJ2-1|.|TRBV25-1|.
CASSEFDEQLF
TGTGCCAGCAGTGAATTTGATGAGCAGCTCTTC
>TRBJ2-5|TRBD1|TRBV20-1|many
CSATTGGGRETQYF
TGCAGTGCTACTACAGGGGGCGGCCGGGAGACCCAGTACTTC
>TRBJ2-5|.|TRBV5-1|many
CASSLDTSAETQYF
TGCGCCAGCAGCCTCGATACTAGTGCGGAGACCCAGTACTTC
>TRBJ2-7|.|TRBV5-1|many
CASKEVLHTYEQYF
TGCGCCAGCAAGGAAGTCTTACACACCTACGAGCAGTACTTC
>TRBJ1-1|.|TRBV7-9|once
CASSLYQLITEAFF
TGTGCCAGCAGCTTATACCAACTTATAACTGAAGCTTTCTTT
>TRBJ1-6|.|TRBV2|.
CASSLDSSYNSPLRF
TGTGCCAGCAGTCTGGACAGTTCCTATAATTCACCCCTCCGCTTT